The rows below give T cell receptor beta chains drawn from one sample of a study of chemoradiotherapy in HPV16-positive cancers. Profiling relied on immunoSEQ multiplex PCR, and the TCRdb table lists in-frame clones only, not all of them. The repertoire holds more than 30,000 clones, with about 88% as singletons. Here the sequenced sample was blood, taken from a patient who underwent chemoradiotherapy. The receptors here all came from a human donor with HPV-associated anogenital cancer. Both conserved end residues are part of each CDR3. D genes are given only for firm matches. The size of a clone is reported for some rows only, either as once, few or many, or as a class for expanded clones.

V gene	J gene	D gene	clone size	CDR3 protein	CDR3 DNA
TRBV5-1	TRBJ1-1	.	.	CASSAGPPKEAFF	TGCGCCAGCAGCGCCGGGCCCCCGAAGGAGGCTTTCTTT
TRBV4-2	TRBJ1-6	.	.	CASSQDQRSKNSPLHF	TGTGCCAGCAGCCAAGATCAGCGGAGTAAAAATTCACCCCTCCACTTT
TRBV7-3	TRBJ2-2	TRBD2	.	CASSAGGTGELFF	TGTGCCAGCTCGGCGGGAGGGACCGGGGAGCTGTTTTTT
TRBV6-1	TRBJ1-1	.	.	CASSEARWTNTEAFF	TGTGCCAGCAGTGAAGCGCGGTGGACGAACACTGAAGCTTTCTTT
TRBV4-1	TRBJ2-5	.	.	CASSQGVRDGETQYF	TGCGCCAGCAGCCAAGGAGTAAGAGATGGAGAGACCCAGTACTTC
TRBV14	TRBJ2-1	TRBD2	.	CASSPWSGDYNEQFF	TGTGCCAGCAGCCCTTGGAGCGGGGACTACAATGAGCAGTTCTTC
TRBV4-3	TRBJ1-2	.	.	CASSQDFSGANYGYTF	TGCGCCAGCAGCCAAGATTTTTCAGGAGCTAACTATGGCTACACCTTC
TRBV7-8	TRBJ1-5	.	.	CASSSMTGGNQPQHF	TGTGCCAGCAGCTCCATGACAGGTGGCAATCAGCCCCAGCATTTT
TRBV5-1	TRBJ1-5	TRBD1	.	CASSLGSGGGNQPQHF	TGCGCCAGCAGCTTGGGTTCAGGGGGAGGGAATCAGCCCCAGCATTTT
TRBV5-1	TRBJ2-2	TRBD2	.	CATSRVAGDLTGELFF	TGCGCCACCAGTAGAGTAGCGGGAGACCTCACCGGGGAGCTGTTTTTT
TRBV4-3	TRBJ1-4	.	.	CASSPRGRLNEKLFF	TGCGCCAGCAGCCCCCGGGGACGACTTAATGAAAAACTGTTTTTT
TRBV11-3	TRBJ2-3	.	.	CASSLGRTDTQYF	TGTGCCAGCAGCTTAGGGCGCACAGATACGCAGTATTTT
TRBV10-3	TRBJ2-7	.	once	CAISELQYYEQYF	TGTGCCATCAGTGAGTTACAGTACTACGAGCAGTACTTC
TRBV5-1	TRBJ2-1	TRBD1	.	CASSAGGGYNEQFF	TGCGCCAGCAGCGCAGGGGGCGGTTACAATGAGCAGTTCTTC
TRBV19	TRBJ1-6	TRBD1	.	CASSPLEGGKSPLHF	TGTGCCAGTAGTCCCTTGGAAGGGGGCAAGTCACCCCTCCACTTT
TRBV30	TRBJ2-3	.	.	CAWSRDADTQYF	TGTGCCTGGAGCAGGGACGCAGATACGCAGTATTTT
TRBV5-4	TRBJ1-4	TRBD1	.	CASSPGTVATNEKLFF	TGTGCCAGCAGCCCAGGGACAGTTGCAACTAATGAAAAACTGTTTTTT
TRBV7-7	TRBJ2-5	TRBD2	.	CASRGTSGSVETQYF	TGTGCTAGCAGAGGGACTAGCGGGAGTGTCGAGACCCAGTACTTC